The source of this TCR beta chain is a study of vaccination and CD4 T cells after COVID-19. Study context: Spike peptides, overlapping and drawn from SARS-CoV-2, HCoV-NL63, HCoV-OC43 and HCoV-229E, were used to stimulate cells.

Trimming took 2 bases from V and 1 from J, leaving 8 bases between them. The CDR3 loop spans 14 amino acids. Germline V gives CDR1 MNHEY, CDR2 SVGAGI. An Oncomine TCR Beta short-read assay was used to sequence the DNA from cultured CD4+ T cells. Investigators isolated genomic DNA from cultured CD4+ T cells. TCRdb itself ran the PCR reads through MiXCR, one entry per CDR3 protein. The data hold around 8,100 distinct CDR3 sequences, with 73% observed a single time. With respect to this clonotype: Its antigen remains unidentified.

Treatment reported: approximately 10-day PBMC culture with coronavirus spike peptide pools or control peptides (ViraFEST assay). ViraFEST sequenced TCRs after peptide-pool expansion of antigen-specific T cells. After more than 9 days of culture, CD4+ T cells were negatively selected. V is TRBV6-5 and J is TRBJ2-5; no firm D call. The sequenced sample was CD4+ T cells from blood, cultured in vitro. The receptor's source is a human donor who had recovered from COVID-19. The CDR3 loop is CASSYGHVQETQYF. CDR3 nucleotides: TGTGCCAGCAGTTACGGGCACGTCCAAGAGACCCAGTACTTC.